These T cell receptor beta chains were read from a single sample in a study of T-cell reconstitution after alpha-beta-depleted transplantation in children. Using its own MiXCR run on the PCR reads, TCRdb lists one record per CDR3 protein. The data show 350,000 to 400,000 distinct CDR3 sequences, with 10% to 15% seen just once and 4.3% held by the top ten. Sequenced here: PBMCs, sampled from the stem cell graft. The source of these receptors is a human donor who donated a stem cell graft to a child with Fanconi anemia. Each CDR3 is given with its conserved first and last residue. A D gene is named only where the DNA matches it firmly. Expanded clones are given a class, and other clones once, few, many or no size at all.

. TRBJ1-2 . TRBV20-1 CSARGLAPYGYTF TGCAGTGCTAGAGGCCTCGCCCCGTATGGCTACACCTTC
TRBD2 TRBJ2-1 . TRBV19 CASRRTSGGAGGEQFF TGTGCCAGTAGGAGGACTAGCGGGGGGGCAGGAGGTGAGCAGTTCTTC
. TRBJ2-1 . TRBV27 CASSPWTVSYNEQFF TGTGCCAGCAGTCCTTGGACAGTTTCCTACAATGAGCAGTTCTTC
. TRBJ2-5 . TRBV5-1 CASSRAKGFETQYF TGCGCCAGCAGCCGGGCTAAGGGCTTTGAGACCCAGTACTTC
TRBD1 TRBJ1-5 . TRBV12-3/TRBV12-4 CASTATGGFNQPQHF TGTGCCAGCACCGCGACAGGGGGGTTCAATCAGCCCCAGCATTTT
. TRBJ1-1 few TRBV13 CASSLVRAANTEAFF TGTGCCAGCAGCTTAGTTAGGGCGGCGAACACTGAAGCTTTCTTT
. TRBJ1-2 . TRBV5-1 CASSLEFPGHQWGYTF TGCGCCAGCAGCTTGGAATTCCCGGGACACCAGTGGGGCTACACCTTC
. TRBJ2-3 few TRBV20-1 CSARDSGGFADTQYF TGCAGTGCTAGAGACTCCGGGGGTTTCGCAGATACGCAGTATTTT
TRBD1 TRBJ1-4 few TRBV4-3 CASSQDGQGTEKLFF TGCGCCAGCAGCCAAGATGGACAGGGAACTGAAAAACTGTTTTTT
. TRBJ1-2 many TRBV6-2/TRBV6-3 CASSYSSTGTYGYTF TGTGCCAGCAGTTACTCATCGACAGGAACCTATGGCTACACCTTC
TRBD2 TRBJ2-3 few TRBV6-5 CASGLADTQYF TGTGCCAGCGGACTAGCCGATACGCAGTATTTT
. TRBJ2-1 . TRBV12-3/TRBV12-4 CASSRSRTWTNEQFF TGTGCCAGCAGTAGATCAAGGACCTGGACCAATGAGCAGTTCTTC
. TRBJ1-1 . TRBV4-2 CASSQAPSNLNTEAFF TGTGCCAGCAGCCAAGCACCCAGTAACTTGAACACTGAAGCTTTCTTT
. TRBJ2-7 . TRBV7-9 CASSLVGRPEQYF TGTGCCAGCAGCTTAGTTGGGCGCCCCGAGCAGTACTTC
. TRBJ1-2 many TRBV20-1 CSARDRSENYGYTF TGCAGTGCTAGAGACAGGTCAGAAAACTATGGCTACACCTTC
. TRBJ1-2 . TRBV12-2 CASRLGTVEVHGYTF TGTGCAAGTCGCCTCGGGACAGTCGAAGTCCATGGCTACACCTTC
. TRBJ2-1 many TRBV4-3 CASSQNSAYNEQFF TGCGCCAGCAGCCAAAATAGCGCTTACAATGAGCAGTTCTTC
. TRBJ1-4 . TRBV25-1 CASGPTGVQLFF TGTGCCAGCGGCCCTACGGGTGTTCAACTGTTTTTT
. TRBJ2-7 . TRBV28 CASRDTGQSYEQYF TGTGCCAGCAGAGACACCGGACAGTCGTACGAGCAGTACTTC
TRBD2 TRBJ2-1 few TRBV4-1 CASSQGIGTSGNNEQFF TGCGCCAGCAGCCAAGGGATTGGGACTAGCGGTAACAATGAGCAGTTCTTC
. TRBJ2-3 few TRBV6-5 CASSYSHLFRDTQYF TGTGCCAGCAGTTACTCCCATCTCTTTAGAGATACGCAGTATTTT
. TRBJ1-5 many TRBV6-6 CASSYSTREPQHF TGTGCCAGCAGTTACTCAACCAGAGAGCCCCAGCATTTT
TRBD1 TRBJ2-1 many TRBV4-3 CASSQDRDSYNEQFF TGCGCCAGCAGCCAAGACCGGGACAGCTACAATGAGCAGTTCTTC
. TRBJ1-5 . TRBV20-1 CSAHQGNQPQHF TGCAGTGCTCATCAAGGCAATCAGCCCCAGCATTTT
. TRBJ2-5 few TRBV12-3/TRBV12-4 CASSLIAGAGETQYF TGTGCCAGCAGTTTAATTGCAGGGGCGGGGGAGACCCAGTACTTC
TRBD1 TRBJ1-5 many TRBV5-5 CASSLLYRGHQPQHF TGTGCCAGCAGCTTGTTGTACAGGGGACATCAGCCCCAGCATTTT
TRBD1 TRBJ1-3 many TRBV7-6 CASSSGTGGGNTIYF TGTGCCAGCAGCTCTGGGACAGGGGGAGGCAACACCATATATTTT
TRBD1 TRBJ1-1 many TRBV5-1 CASSRDRGGTEAFF TGCGCCAGCAGCCGGGACAGGGGCGGGACTGAAGCTTTCTTT
TRBD1 TRBJ2-4 . TRBV18 CASSQGQTPLSIQYF TGTGCCAGCTCACAGGGACAGACTCCCTTAAGCATTCAGTACTTC
TRBD1 TRBJ2-1 many TRBV20-1 CSAAQGSDYNEQFF TGCAGTGCTGCACAGGGGTCGGACTACAATGAGCAGTTCTTC
TRBD2 TRBJ2-1 few TRBV20-1 CSARRGGYVNEQFF TGCAGTGCTAGACGGGGGGGATATGTAAATGAGCAGTTCTTC
TRBD1 TRBJ1-1 many TRBV29-1 CSGGDRAAFF TGCAGCGGAGGGGACAGGGCAGCTTTCTTT
. TRBJ1-1 . TRBV5-1 CASSDQVSGRTEAFF TGCGCCAGCAGCGACCAAGTATCGGGAAGGACTGAAGCTTTCTTT
. TRBJ2-1 . TRBV29-1 CSVKDSPEQFF TGCAGCGTTAAGGACAGCCCCGAGCAGTTCTTC
TRBD1 TRBJ2-3 . TRBV6-2/TRBV6-3 CASSLLGAQGAGTDTQYF TGTGCCAGCAGTCTACTCGGCGCCCAGGGGGCAGGCACAGATACGCAGTATTTT
. TRBJ1-4 . TRBV27 CASGNREEKLFF TGTGCCAGCGGGAACAGGGAGGAAAAACTGTTTTTT
TRBD1 TRBJ2-1 . TRBV6-2/TRBV6-3 CASSYKDRETYNEQFF TGTGCCAGCAGTTACAAGGACAGGGAAACCTACAATGAGCAGTTCTTC
TRBD1 TRBJ1-1 . TRBV6-5 CATGGRGLSEAFF TGTGCCACGGGGGGCAGGGGGCTCTCTGAAGCTTTCTTT
TRBD1 TRBJ1-6 many TRBV5-1 CASSSGQGYNSPLHF TGCGCCAGCAGCTCCGGACAGGGCTATAATTCACCCCTCCACTTT
TRBD2 TRBJ2-5 many TRBV5-1 CASSFTLAGGRETQYF TGCGCCAGCAGCTTCACGCTAGCGGGGGGTCGGGAGACCCAGTACTTC
. TRBJ1-1 few TRBV29-1 CSGRQLMNTEAFF TGCAGCGGCCGACAGCTAATGAACACTGAAGCTTTCTTT
TRBD2 TRBJ2-5 . TRBV6-2/TRBV6-3 CASATSGGAWETQYF TGTGCCAGCGCCACTAGCGGGGGGGCCTGGGAGACCCAGTACTTC
TRBD2 TRBJ2-3 . TRBV10-3 CAISDPKPGLATTDTQYF TGTGCCATCAGTGATCCCAAACCGGGACTAGCGACCACAGATACGCAGTATTTT
. TRBJ2-6 many TRBV9 CASSPLMRGGANVLTF TGTGCCAGCAGCCCCCTCATGAGGGGGGGGGCCAACGTCCTGACTTTC
TRBD2 TRBJ2-1 . TRBV6-1 CASRKREGYSYNEQFF TGTGCCAGCAGGAAAAGGGAGGGATACTCCTACAATGAGCAGTTCTTC
. TRBJ2-2 . TRBV7-2 CASSPFLGGTGELFF TGTGCCAGCAGCCCCTTCCTAGGGGGAACCGGGGAGCTGTTTTTT
. TRBJ1-6 few TRBV2 CASAGRVDSPLHF TGTGCCAGCGCGGGCAGGGTGGACTCACCCCTCCACTTT